These T cell receptor beta chains were read from a single sample in a study of OX40 agonist ivuxolimab in advanced cancers. The method was immunoSEQ multiplex PCR; TCRdb's version includes in-frame clones alone and lacks a portion of them. In the table there are some 99,000 clones, approximately 94% of which are singletons. The input for sequencing was CD4+ or CD8+ T cells sorted from blood, taken in a trial of the OX40 agonist ivuxolimab. These receptors came from an adult with an advanced solid tumor such as melanoma, head and neck, liver or kidney cancer. The CDR3 runs from the conserved cysteine through the conserved F or W. A D gene is named only where the DNA matches it firmly. Some rows have no size entry. The others give once, few or many, or a class for an expanded clone.

NA,TRBJ2-5,NA,TRBV14,TGTGCCAGCAGCCCATTCCACCAAGAGACCCAGTACTTC,CASSPFHQETQYF
TRBD1,TRBJ2-5,once,TRBV4-2,TGTGCCAGCAGCTCTATACAGGGGACCAGGGAGACCCAGTACTTC,CASSSIQGTRETQYF
NA,TRBJ1-1,once,TRBV27,TGTGCCAGCAGAAAGGGGAGTACCACTGAAGCTTTCTTT,CASRKGSTTEAFF
NA,TRBJ1-2,NA,TRBV19,TGTGCCAGTAGTATAACCCAGAGCAGTAACTATGGCTACACCTTC,CASSITQSSNYGYTF
TRBD2,TRBJ2-1,NA,TRBV28,TGTGCCAGCAGTCGCGGCGGGAGGGCGGGGTACAATGAGCAGTTCTTC,CASSRGGRAGYNEQFF
NA,TRBJ2-5,NA,TRBV30,TGTGCCTGGAGTCCCCTGGCAAGGAGAGGAGAGACCCAGTACTTC,CAWSPLARRGETQYF
NA,TRBJ1-1,NA,TRBV5-1,TGCGCCAGCAAGGCAGCACCGATGAACACTGAAGCTTTCTTT,CASKAAPMNTEAFF
NA,TRBJ1-2,NA,TRBV28,TGTGCCAGCAGTACAGGGCATGGCTACACCTTC,CASSTGHGYTF
NA,TRBJ1-1,once,TRBV5-1,TGCGCCAGCAGCTTGGACCCGACCCCGGGGAACACTGAAGCTTTCTTT,CASSLDPTPGNTEAFF
TRBD2,TRBJ2-1,NA,TRBV5-1,TGCGCCAGCAGCCAACTAGCGGGAGGGCCCAATGAGCAGTTCTTC,CASSQLAGGPNEQFF
TRBD1,TRBJ1-1,NA,TRBV6-1,TGTGCCAGCCGCCTCGAGACAGGGCACACTGAAGCTTTCTTT,CASRLETGHTEAFF
NA,TRBJ2-1,NA,TRBV6-6,TGTGCCAGCAGTGACCCCGGGACCGCGGGCAATGAGCAGTTCTTC,CASSDPGTAGNEQFF
TRBD1,TRBJ2-5,NA,TRBV5-1,TGCGCCAGCAGCTTGGGGACAGGTCACCAAGAGACCCAGTACTTC,CASSLGTGHQETQYF
NA,TRBJ1-4,NA,TRBV5-6,TGTGCCAGCAGCTTGAGGGGGGTAGGAGAAAAACTGTTTTTT,CASSLRGVGEKLFF
TRBD1,TRBJ1-2,NA,TRBV28,TGTGCCAGCAGTTCCCTGGGACAGGTTGAGGGTGGCTACACCTTC,CASSSLGQVEGGYTF
NA,TRBJ2-6,NA,TRBV27,TGTGCCAGCAGTTTCAGGACGGAGCACATTTCCTCTGGGGCCAACGTCCTGACTTTC,CASSFRTEHISSGANVLTF
NA,TRBJ1-3,once,TRBV14,TGTGCCAGCAGGGCAGGGTTCCACTCTGGAAACACCATATATTTT,CASRAGFHSGNTIYF
TRBD1,TRBJ1-2,once,TRBV18,TGTGCCAGCCGGGGAGGGACAGATGGCTACACCTTC,CASRGGTDGYTF
NA,TRBJ2-3,NA,TRBV5-1,TGCGCCAGCAGCGCCCGGCCCCTAGGCCATACGCAGTATTTT,CASSARPLGHTQYF
NA,TRBJ1-5,NA,TRBV4-2,TGTGCCAGCAGCCGAAGGGCAACCGGGCCAGGATCATCGAATAGCAATCAGCCCCAGCATTTT,CASSRRATGPGSSNSNQPQHF
NA,TRBJ2-7,NA,TRBV18,TGTGCCAGCTCACCAAGAGAAGGCGGCTTCTACGAGCAGTACTTC,CASSPREGGFYEQYF
NA,TRBJ1-3,NA,TRBV15,TGTGCCACCAGCGGGTTATCCTTCCCTGGAAACACCATATATTTT,CATSGLSFPGNTIYF
NA,TRBJ1-2,NA,TRBV21-1,TGTGCCAGCAGCACCCGAGGGGGCAGGGAGGATGAGAACTATGGCTACACCTTC,CASSTRGGREDENYGYTF
NA,TRBJ1-2,NA,TRBV6-1,TGTGCCAGCACCGAAGGTGGGTCTAACTATGGCTACACCTTC,CASTEGGSNYGYTF
NA,TRBJ2-1,NA,TRBV5-4,TGTGCCAGCACCCAGCGGGACAATGAGCAGTTCTTC,CASTQRDNEQFF
NA,TRBJ1-1,NA,TRBV28,TGTGCCAGCAGTTTATCCACAGGACCGGACACTGAAGCTTTCTTT,CASSLSTGPDTEAFF
NA,TRBJ1-6,NA,TRBV30,TGTGCCTGGAGGGGGAAGCAGAGCTCCTATAATTCACCCCTCCACTTT,CAWRGKQSSYNSPLHF
NA,TRBJ2-5,NA,TRBV5-4,TGTGCCAGCAGCCCCACGGACTGGGGTGAGACCCAGTACTTC,CASSPTDWGETQYF
NA,TRBJ2-6,NA,TRBV29-1,TGCAGCGCCGGGTTTTATCAAGGCTCTGGGGCCAACGTCCTGACTTTC,CSAGFYQGSGANVLTF
NA,TRBJ2-7,NA,TRBV5-4,TGTGCCAGCAGCCACCGGGATGGTGGGGGCGAGCAGTACTTC,CASSHRDGGGEQYF
TRBD2,TRBJ2-3,NA,TRBV19,TGTGCCAGTAGTATTCGAGGGGCTAGCGGGAGGAAAGGGGCAGATACGCAGTATTTT,CASSIRGASGRKGADTQYF
TRBD1,TRBJ1-4,NA,TRBV4-1,TGCGCCAGCAGCCAAGACATAGGAGGGGGCTCGAGCTCAACTAATGAAAAACTGTTTTTT,CASSQDIGGGSSSTNEKLFF
NA,TRBJ2-1,NA,TRBV4-3,TGCGCCAGCAGCCAAGACGTTTCAGGCAGGATCTACAATGAGCAGTTCTTC,CASSQDVSGRIYNEQFF
TRBD1,TRBJ2-2,NA,TRBV10-1,TGCGCCACCTCGGGACAGAACCCCGCCGGGGAGCTGTTTTTT,CATSGQNPAGELFF
NA,TRBJ2-7,NA,TRBV19,TGTGCCAGTAGTATGCGCCAGGGTGGCGAGCAGTACTTC,CASSMRQGGEQYF
NA,TRBJ2-3,NA,TRBV7-2,TGTGCCAGCAGCTTCCCAGATACGCAGTATTTT,CASSFPDTQYF
NA,TRBJ2-7,NA,TRBV6-5,TGTGCCAGCAGCGAGCCGGGTCGGGCTACCTACGAGCAGTACTTC,CASSEPGRATYEQYF
NA,TRBJ1-1,NA,TRBV7-9,TGTGCCAGCAGACTGACCATGAACACTGAAGCTTTCTTT,CASRLTMNTEAFF
TRBD1,TRBJ2-7,NA,TRBV11-1,TGTGCCAGCACCAAAGACAGGGGCGAGCAGTACTTC,CASTKDRGEQYF
NA,TRBJ2-7,NA,TRBV6-6,TGTGCCAGCAGTATCGGGACAAGCTCCTACGAGCAGTACTTC,CASSIGTSSYEQYF
TRBD1,TRBJ1-4,NA,TRBV19,TGTGCCAGTACCCCGACAGGGGGAAATGAAAAACTGTTTTTT,CASTPTGGNEKLFF
NA,TRBJ1-5,NA,TRBV21-1,TGTGCCACCCCAGGGACGGGGGTTCGCAATCAGCCCCAGCATTTT,CATPGTGVRNQPQHF
TRBD1,TRBJ2-7,few,TRBV28,TGTGCCAGCATCCCGGGACAGGCCTCCTACGAGCAGTACTTC,CASIPGQASYEQYF
TRBD1,TRBJ1-2,NA,TRBV9,TGTGCCAGCAGCGACGGACAGGGACTCTATGGCTACACCTTC,CASSDGQGLYGYTF
TRBD1,TRBJ1-1,NA,TRBV15,TGTGCCACCAGCAGAGCAATCGACAGGGCCGAGGACACTGAAGCTTTCTTT,CATSRAIDRAEDTEAFF
NA,TRBJ1-4,NA,TRBV5-1,TGCGCCAGCAGCTCGGCCCCGGCTGCAACTAATGAAAAACTGTTTTTT,CASSSAPAATNEKLFF
NA,TRBJ1-1,few,TRBV4-3,TGCGCCAGCAGCCAAGCACGGGTATGGGGGACTGAAGCTTTCTTT,CASSQARVWGTEAFF
NA,TRBJ2-7,NA,TRBV11-2,TGTGCCAGCAGCTTAGTGGCTCATAACTACGAGCAGTACTTC,CASSLVAHNYEQYF
NA,TRBJ2-5,once,TRBV5-4,TGTGCCAGCAGCCCTTCTCAGAATAAAGAGACCCAGTACTTC,CASSPSQNKETQYF
NA,TRBJ2-3,NA,TRBV5-1,TGCGCCAGCAGCCCAACTAGTACCTCGGATACGCAGTATTTT,CASSPTSTSDTQYF
NA,TRBJ2-7,NA,TRBV5-6,TGTGCCAGCAGCTGGGGGCGGGAGAGCGAGCAGTACTTC,CASSWGRESEQYF
NA,TRBJ1-4,NA,TRBV5-6,TGTGCCAGCAGCTCCTCTGGGGGGGTGAAAGAAAAACTGTTTTTT,CASSSSGGVKEKLFF
NA,TRBJ2-1,NA,TRBV7-9,TGTGCCAGCAGCCCGGACAGAGTCTCCTACAATGAGCAGTTCTTC,CASSPDRVSYNEQFF
TRBD1,TRBJ2-5,NA,TRBV6-1,TGTGCCAGCAGTGAAGCCGGGACAGGGGAAGAGACCCAGTACTTC,CASSEAGTGEETQYF